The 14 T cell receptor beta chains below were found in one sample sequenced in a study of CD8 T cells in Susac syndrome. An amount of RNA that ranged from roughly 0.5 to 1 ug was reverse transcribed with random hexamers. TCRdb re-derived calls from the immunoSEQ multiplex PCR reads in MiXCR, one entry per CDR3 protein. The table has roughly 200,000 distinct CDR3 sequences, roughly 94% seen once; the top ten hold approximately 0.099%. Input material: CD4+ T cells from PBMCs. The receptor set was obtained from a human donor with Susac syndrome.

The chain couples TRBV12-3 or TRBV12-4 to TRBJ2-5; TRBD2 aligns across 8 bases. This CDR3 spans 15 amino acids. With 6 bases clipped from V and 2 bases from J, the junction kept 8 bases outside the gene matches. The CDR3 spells CASSRTGGAQETQYF. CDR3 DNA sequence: TGTGCCAGCAGCCGAACGGGGGGGGCTCAAGAGACCCAGTACTTC.

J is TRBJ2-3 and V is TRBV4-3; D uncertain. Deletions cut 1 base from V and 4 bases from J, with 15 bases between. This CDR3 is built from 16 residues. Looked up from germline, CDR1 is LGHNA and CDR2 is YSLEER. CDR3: CASSQVGTAKSDTQYF. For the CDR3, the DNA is TGCGCCAGCAGCCAAGTCGGAACGGCCAAGTCAGATACGCAGTATTTT.

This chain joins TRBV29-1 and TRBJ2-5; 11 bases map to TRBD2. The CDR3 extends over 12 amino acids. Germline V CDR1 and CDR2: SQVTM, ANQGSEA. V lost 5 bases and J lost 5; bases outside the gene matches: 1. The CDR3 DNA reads TGCAGCGTTCGACTAGCGGGGGAGACCCAGTACTTC. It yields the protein CSVRLAGETQYF.

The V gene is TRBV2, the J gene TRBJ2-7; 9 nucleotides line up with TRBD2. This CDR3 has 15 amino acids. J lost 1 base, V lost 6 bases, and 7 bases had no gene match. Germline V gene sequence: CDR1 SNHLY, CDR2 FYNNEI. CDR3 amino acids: CASRLGLAESYEQYF. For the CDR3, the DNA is TGTGCCAGCAGGCTGGGACTAGCAGAATCCTACGAGCAGTACTTC.

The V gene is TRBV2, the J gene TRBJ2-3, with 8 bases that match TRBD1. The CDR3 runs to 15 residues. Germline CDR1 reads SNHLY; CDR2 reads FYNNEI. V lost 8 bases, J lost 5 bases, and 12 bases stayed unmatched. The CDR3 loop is CASDGGQVSRDTQYF. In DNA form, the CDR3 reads TGTGCCAGCGATGGGGGACAGGTTTCCAGAGATACGCAGTATTTT.

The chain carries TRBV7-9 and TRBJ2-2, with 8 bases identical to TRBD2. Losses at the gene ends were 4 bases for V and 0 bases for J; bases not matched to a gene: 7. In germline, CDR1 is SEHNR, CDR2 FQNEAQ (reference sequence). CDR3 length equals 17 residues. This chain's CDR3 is CASSWSSGSANTGELFF. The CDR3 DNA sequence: TGTGCCAGCAGCTGGTCAAGCGGGAGTGCGAACACCGGGGAGCTGTTTTTT.

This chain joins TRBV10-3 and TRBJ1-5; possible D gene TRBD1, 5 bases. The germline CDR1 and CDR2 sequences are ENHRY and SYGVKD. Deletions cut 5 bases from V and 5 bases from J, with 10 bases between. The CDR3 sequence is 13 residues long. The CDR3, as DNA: TGTGCCATCAGTTACACAGGCGATCAGCCCCAGCATTTT. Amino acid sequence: CAISYTGDQPQHF.

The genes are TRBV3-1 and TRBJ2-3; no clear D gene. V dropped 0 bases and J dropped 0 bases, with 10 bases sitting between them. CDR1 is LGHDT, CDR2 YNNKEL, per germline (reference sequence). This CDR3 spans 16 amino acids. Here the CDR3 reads CASSQDVKTSTDTQYF. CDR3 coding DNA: TGTGCCAGCAGCCAAGATGTAAAGACTAGCACAGATACGCAGTATTTT.

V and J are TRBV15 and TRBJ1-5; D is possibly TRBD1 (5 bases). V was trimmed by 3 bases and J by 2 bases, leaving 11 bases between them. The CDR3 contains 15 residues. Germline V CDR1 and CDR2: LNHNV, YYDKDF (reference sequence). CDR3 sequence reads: CATSSRDGRNQPQHF. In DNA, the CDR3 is TGTGCCACCAGCAGTCGGGACGGTCGCAATCAGCCCCAGCATTTT.

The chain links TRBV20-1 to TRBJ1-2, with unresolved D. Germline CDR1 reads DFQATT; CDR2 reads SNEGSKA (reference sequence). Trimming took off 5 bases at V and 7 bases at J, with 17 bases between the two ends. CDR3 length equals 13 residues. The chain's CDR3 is CSAAPGGKSGYTF. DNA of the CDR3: TGCAGTGCTGCCCCAGGAGGGAAGAGTGGCTACACCTTC.

The CDR3 DNA sequence: TGTGCCAGCAGCTTCATTCCGGGACTAGCGGCTATAGCCAAAAACATTCAGTACTTC. Its protein is CASSFIPGLAAIAKNIQYF. The chain couples TRBV5-5 to TRBJ2-4, with 11 bases aligning to TRBD2. Germline-derived CDR1 and CDR2 are SGHKS and YYEKEE (reference sequence). J gave up 0 bases and V 2 bases, and 10 bases lay outside the gene matches. The CDR3 loop spans 19 amino acids.

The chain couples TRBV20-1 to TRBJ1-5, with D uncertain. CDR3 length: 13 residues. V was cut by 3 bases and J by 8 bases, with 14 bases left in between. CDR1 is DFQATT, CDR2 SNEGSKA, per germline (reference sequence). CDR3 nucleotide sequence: TGCAGTGCTAGCCTGGGGTTCGGGGAGCCCCAGCATTTT. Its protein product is CSASLGFGEPQHF.

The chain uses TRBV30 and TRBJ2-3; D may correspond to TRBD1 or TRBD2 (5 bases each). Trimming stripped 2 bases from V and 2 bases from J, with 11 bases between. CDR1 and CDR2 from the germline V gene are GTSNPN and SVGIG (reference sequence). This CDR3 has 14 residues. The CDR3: CAWSRGPTTDTQYF. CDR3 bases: TGTGCCTGGAGTAGGGGACCAACCACAGATACGCAGTATTTT.

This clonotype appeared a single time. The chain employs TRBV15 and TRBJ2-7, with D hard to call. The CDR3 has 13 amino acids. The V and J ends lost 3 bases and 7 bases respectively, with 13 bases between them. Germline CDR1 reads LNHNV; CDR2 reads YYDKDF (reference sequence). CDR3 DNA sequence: TGTGCCACCAGCAGGGCCTCTTTGGGGGAGCAGTACTTC. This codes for CATSRASLGEQYF.